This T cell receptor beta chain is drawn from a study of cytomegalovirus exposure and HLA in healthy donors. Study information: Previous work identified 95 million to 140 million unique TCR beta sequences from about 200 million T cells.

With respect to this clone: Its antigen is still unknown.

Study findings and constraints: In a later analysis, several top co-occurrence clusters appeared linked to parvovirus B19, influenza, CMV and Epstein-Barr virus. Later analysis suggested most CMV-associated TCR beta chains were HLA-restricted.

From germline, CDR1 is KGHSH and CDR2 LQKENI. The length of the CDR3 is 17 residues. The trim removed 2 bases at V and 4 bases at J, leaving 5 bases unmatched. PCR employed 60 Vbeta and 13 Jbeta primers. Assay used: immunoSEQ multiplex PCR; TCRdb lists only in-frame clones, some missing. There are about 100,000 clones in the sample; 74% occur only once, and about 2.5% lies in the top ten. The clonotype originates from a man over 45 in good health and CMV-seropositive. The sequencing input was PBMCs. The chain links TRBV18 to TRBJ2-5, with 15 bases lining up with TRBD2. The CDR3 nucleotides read TGTGCCAGCTCACCAAGGACTAGCGGGGGGGCAGGAGAGACCCAGTACTTC. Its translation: CASSPRTSGGAGETQYF.